This TCR beta chain was recorded in a study of glioma-infiltrating T cells after dendritic cell vaccination. Whole-study findings and limits: Higher pretreatment TIL content predicted longer progression-free time and survival.

Germline V gives CDR1 KGHSH, CDR2 LQKENI. The CDR3 sequence is 18 residues long. The V segment lost 0 bases and the J segment 0 bases; nucleotides outside the gene matches: 4. A remark on this clone: Its target is unknown.

Amplification used 60 V beta primers and 13 J beta primers. Libraries were prepared by immunoSEQ multiplex PCR; TCRdb keeps only in-frame clonotypes and omits some of them. The sample records about 95,000 clones, 70% to 90% being singletons. Fresh-frozen tumor tissue and more than two years of survival data were available for all. Before vaccination, two weeks after the third vaccination, and at progression, PBMC were collected. The TCR sequence derives from a human donor with glioblastoma. The material was blood, obtained before dendritic cell vaccination. The chain links TRBV18 to TRBJ2-6, with 8 bases matching TRBD1. The CDR3 coding sequence is TGTGCCAGCTCACCACCTGGGACAGGCTCCTCTGGGGCCAACGTCCTGACTTTC. Translating gives CASSPPGTGSSGANVLTF.